This is a list of T cell receptor beta chains from one sample in a study of blood T cells in healthy people across ages. TCRdb re-derived calls from the 5' RACE reads in MiXCR, one entry per CDR3 protein. The sample carries 700,000 or so distinct CDR3 sequences, about 20% recorded once. Sample: blood. All receptors come from a man between 70 and 80 years old in good health. The CDR3 runs from the conserved cysteine through the conserved F or W. A D gene is named only where the DNA matches it firmly. Size tells how often a clone was seen (once, few, many) or the class of an expanded clone, and some rows leave it out.

D gene,clone size,J gene,V gene,CDR3 DNA,CDR3 protein
.,few,TRBJ1-2,TRBV7-9,TGTGCCAGCAGCTTAGATAGGGAAAGGGCCTATGGCTACCCCTTC,CASSLDRERAYGYPF
.,.,TRBJ2-7,TRBV19,TGTGCCAGTAGTATGGGGACACCATCCTACGAGCAGTACTTC,CASSMGTPSYEQYF
.,.,TRBJ2-1,TRBV20-1,TGCAGTGCCCGAGGACAGCAACCCTACAATGAGCAGTTCTTC,CSARGQQPYNEQFF
.,.,TRBJ2-7,TRBV6-2/TRBV6-3,TGTGCCAGCATTCCCATACTCGGGGCCTACGAGCAGTACTTC,CASIPILGAYEQYF
TRBD2,many,TRBJ2-3,TRBV2,TGTGCCAGCAGTATACTAGCGGGGGGATCCACAGATACGCAGTATTTT,CASSILAGGSTDTQYF
TRBD2,many,TRBJ2-3,TRBV9,TGTGCCAGCAGCGTATCCAGCGGGAACACAGATACGCAGTATTTT,CASSVSSGNTDTQYF
.,few,TRBJ2-5,TRBV7-2,TGTGCCAGCAGCCACAGGACTCACGATGGGGAGACCCAGTACTTC,CASSHRTHDGETQYF
.,few,TRBJ1-1,TRBV12-3/TRBV12-4,TGTGCCAGCAGCCGGGATGGGACGAACACTGAAGCTTTCTTT,CASSRDGTNTEAFF
.,.,TRBJ2-3,TRBV9,TGTGCCAGCAGCGTAGATAGAAATACGCAGTATTTT,CASSVDRNTQYF
TRBD2,.,TRBJ2-1,TRBV7-2,TGTGCCAGCAGCCGAAAACTGAGGCTAGCGGGAGTTGGTTCTGATAATGAGCAGTTCTTC,CASSRKLRLAGVGSDNEQFF
TRBD2,few,TRBJ2-5,TRBV12-3/TRBV12-4,TGTGCCAGCAACCTTAGCGGGGGAGGAAAGACCCAGTACTTC,CASNLSGGGKTQYF
TRBD1,many,TRBJ2-7,TRBV9,TGTGCCAGCAGCGTAGGGGACAGGTCCTACGAGCAGTACTTC,CASSVGDRSYEQYF
TRBD1,few,TRBJ2-5,TRBV3-1,TGTGCCAGCAGCCCCTATAAACAGGGGGGAGAGACCCAGTACTTC,CASSPYKQGGETQYF
.,few,TRBJ1-2,TRBV7-2,TGTGCCAGGACGGAGGGTTCTGGCTACACCTTC,CARTEGSGYTF
.,few,TRBJ2-2,TRBV11-2,TGTGCCAGCAGCCCGGGACAACACACCGGGGAGCTGTTTTTT,CASSPGQHTGELFF
TRBD2,few,TRBJ2-5,TRBV28,TGTGCCAGCAGTTCCGCGGGGGGCCAGTACGAGACCCAGTACTTC,CASSSAGGQYETQYF
TRBD1,.,TRBJ1-2,TRBV20-1,TGCAGTGCTCTGGGGACAGAGAGTTATGGCTACACCTTC,CSALGTESYGYTF
.,few,TRBJ2-7,TRBV20-1,TGCAGTGCTAGAGTGGTGGGGGGCCGCTCCTACGAGCAGTACTTC,CSARVVGGRSYEQYF
.,.,TRBJ2-6,TRBV7-2,TGTGCCAGCAGCTTACAGGGTTACGCTGGGGCCAACGTCCTGACTTTC,CASSLQGYAGANVLTF
TRBD1,many,TRBJ2-7,TRBV12-3/TRBV12-4,TGTGCCAGCAGTCCCCAGGGGGACACCTACGAGCAGTACTTC,CASSPQGDTYEQYF
.,.,TRBJ2-3,TRBV20-1,TGCAGTGCCATCCGAGGAGGAGTGACAGATACGCAGTATTTT,CSAIRGGVTDTQYF
.,few,TRBJ2-3,TRBV7-8,TGTGCCAGCAGCCCCCTCTTGCGGTCCACAGATACGCAGTATTTT,CASSPLLRSTDTQYF